The 6 T cell receptor beta chains below come from one sample, sequenced in a study of shared clonotypes between healthy human individuals. As defined, naive CD8 cells were CD45RO-negative and positively selected for CCR7, with terminally differentiated effector memory CD45RA+ cells excluded. Libraries were prepared by immunoSEQ multiplex PCR; TCRdb keeps only in-frame clonotypes and omits some of them. The table shows approximately 590,000 clones, with over 95% occurring only once. The sample comprised naive CD8+ T cells sorted from blood. Receptors were obtained from a woman under 40 in good health.

The table lists this clone with a count of one. The CDR3 region has the DNA TGTGCCAGCAGCCAAGAATCGACAGGGGGTCAGCCCCAGCATTTT. Translated, it gives CASSQESTGGQPQHF. The rearrangement links TRBV4-2 to TRBJ1-5, with TRBD1 identical over 9 bases. With V trimmed by 0 bases and J by 6 bases, 3 bases remained unmatched. The CDR3 is 15 residues long. Germline V lookup: CDR1 LGHNA, CDR2 YNFKEQ.

This chain's CDR3 is CASSQVRTSGYNEQFF. As DNA, the CDR3 is TGCGCCAGCAGCCAAGTGAGGACTAGCGGTTACAATGAGCAGTTCTTC. This chain connects TRBV4-1 to TRBJ2-1; TRBD2 agrees at 10 bases. Looked up from germline, CDR1 is MGHRA and CDR2 is YSYEKL. After removal of 1 base from V and 4 bases from J, the junction contained 4 bases not matched to a gene. CDR3 size: 16 residues.

V and J are TRBV28 and TRBJ2-1, with TRBD2 matching 7 bases. The CDR3 totals 18 residues. Germline V gene data show CDR1 as MDHEN and CDR2 as SYDVKM. The V and J ends lost 2 bases and 5 bases, in that order; junction bases with no gene match: 15. The CDR3 is CASSLIRWGEGRNNEQFF. The DNA of the CDR3 is TGTGCCAGCAGTTTAATCAGGTGGGGGGAGGGCCGGAACAATGAGCAGTTCTTC.

The V gene is TRBV4-1, the J gene TRBJ1-5; TRBD1 agrees at 7 bases. The length of the CDR3 is 16 residues. Germline V gene sequence: CDR1 MGHRA, CDR2 YSYEKL. With 0 bases clipped from V and 6 bases from J, the junction kept 8 bases outside the gene matches. CDR3 DNA: TGCGCCAGCAGCCAAGATCCGACAGGGCGAGGTCAGCCCCAGCATTTT. Its protein product is CASSQDPTGRGQPQHF.

In DNA form, the CDR3 reads TGTGCCTCCCGGGTCGGGGGGACGTTCAATGAGCAGTTCTTC. Translating it yields CASRVGGTFNEQFF. V is TRBV19 and J is TRBJ2-1, with 7 bases lining up with TRBD2. The V gene's germline CDR1 is LNHDA and CDR2 SQIVND (reference sequence). This CDR3 contains 14 residues. V shed 11 bases, J shed 6 bases, and the junction held 13 bases outside the gene matches. The whole variable domain, filled in from reference TRBV19 and TRBJ2-1, reads DGGITQSPKYLFRKEGQNVTLSCEQNLNHDAMYWYRQDPGQGLRLIYYSQIVNDFQKGDIAEGYSVSREKKESFPLTVTSAQKNPTAFYLCASRVGGTFNEQFFGPGTRLTVL.

The chain joins TRBV27 to TRBJ2-1, with 10 positions matching TRBD2. Looked up from germline, CDR1 is MNHEY and CDR2 is SMNVEV (reference sequence). The CDR3 spans 17 residues. V gave up 7 bases and J gave up 10 bases; unmatched junction bases: 19. In nucleotides, the CDR3 is TGTGCCAGCAACTCCTACGCCGGGACTAGCGTGGGAAAAGAGCAGTTCTTC. Translated: CASNSYAGTSVGKEQFF.